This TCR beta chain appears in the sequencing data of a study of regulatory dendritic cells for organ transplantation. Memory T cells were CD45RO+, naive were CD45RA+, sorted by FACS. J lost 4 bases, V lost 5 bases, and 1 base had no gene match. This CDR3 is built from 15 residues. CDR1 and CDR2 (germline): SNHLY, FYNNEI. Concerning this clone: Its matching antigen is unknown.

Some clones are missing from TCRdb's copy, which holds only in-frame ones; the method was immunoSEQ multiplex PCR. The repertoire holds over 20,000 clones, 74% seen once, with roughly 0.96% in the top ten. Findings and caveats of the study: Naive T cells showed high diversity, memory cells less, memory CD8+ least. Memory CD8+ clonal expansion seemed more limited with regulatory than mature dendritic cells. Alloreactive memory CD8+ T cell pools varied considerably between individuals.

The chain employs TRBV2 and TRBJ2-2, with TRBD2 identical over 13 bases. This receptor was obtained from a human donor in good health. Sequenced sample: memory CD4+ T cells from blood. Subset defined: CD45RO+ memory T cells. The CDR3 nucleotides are TGTGCCAGCAGTTGGACTAGCGGGGGCACCGGGGAGCTGTTTTTT. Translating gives CASSWTSGGTGELFF. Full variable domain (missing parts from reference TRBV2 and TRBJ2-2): EPEVTQTPSHQVTQMGQEVILRCVPISNHLYFYWYRQILGQKVEFLVSFYNNEISEKSEIFDDQFSVERPDGSNFTLKIRSTKLEDSAMYFCASSWTSGGTGELFFGEGSRLTVL.